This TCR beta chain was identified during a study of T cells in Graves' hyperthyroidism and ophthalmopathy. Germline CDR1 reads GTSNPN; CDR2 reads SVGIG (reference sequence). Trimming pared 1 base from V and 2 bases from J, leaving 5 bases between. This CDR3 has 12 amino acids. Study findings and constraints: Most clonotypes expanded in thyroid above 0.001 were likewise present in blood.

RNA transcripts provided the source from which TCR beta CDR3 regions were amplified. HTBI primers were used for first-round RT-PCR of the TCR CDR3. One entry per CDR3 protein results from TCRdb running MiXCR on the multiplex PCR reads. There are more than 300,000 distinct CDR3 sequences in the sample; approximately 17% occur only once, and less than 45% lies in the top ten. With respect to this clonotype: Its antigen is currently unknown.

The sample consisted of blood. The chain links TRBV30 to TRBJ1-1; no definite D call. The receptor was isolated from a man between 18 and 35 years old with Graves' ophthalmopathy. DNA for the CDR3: TGTGCCTGGAGTGCCGGAAACACTGAAGCTTTCTTT. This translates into CAWSAGNTEAFF.